These T cell receptor beta chains were read from a single sample in a study of beta chain features in type 1 diabetes. Profiled with immunoSEQ multiplex PCR; TCRdb holds only in-frame clones, not every one. The sample carries roughly 260,000 clones, roughly 21% recorded once. The material sequenced was naive CD4+ T cells from blood. The source is a woman between 40 and 50 years old with type 1 diabetes. Each CDR3 is given with its conserved first and last residue. D genes are given only for firm matches. The size of a clone is reported for some rows only, either as once, few or many, or as a class for expanded clones.

TRBJ2-1 TRBV29-1 NA NA CSGGLGSYNEQFF TGCAGCGGCGGACTGGGATCCTACAATGAGCAGTTCTTC
TRBJ1-2 TRBV5-1 NA NA CASSSEGSNYGYTF TGCGCCAGCAGCTCGGAGGGTTCTAACTATGGCTACACCTTC
TRBJ1-2 TRBV6-6 NA NA CASSYEEGYGYTF TGTGCCAGCAGTTACGAGGAGGGCTATGGCTACACCTTC
TRBJ2-7 TRBV30 few TRBD2 CAWSWLAGGDEQYF TGTGCCTGGAGTTGGCTAGCGGGAGGGGACGAGCAGTACTTC
TRBJ2-5 TRBV7-2 NA NA CASSRRETQYF TGTGCCAGCAGCCGCAGGGAGACCCAGTACTTC
TRBJ2-7 TRBV30 NA NA CAWSVQGVYEQYF TGTGCCTGGAGTGTACAGGGAGTCTACGAGCAGTACTTC
TRBJ2-3 TRBV7-3 NA NA CASSPSAQGTDTQYF TGTGCCAGCAGCCCATCCGCACAGGGTACAGATACGCAGTATTTT
TRBJ2-5 TRBV30 few NA CAWYSGETQYF TGTGCCTGGTACAGCGGAGAGACCCAGTACTTC
TRBJ2-7 TRBV5-4 NA NA CASSQAVWDEQYF TGTGCCAGCAGCCAGGCTGTATGGGACGAGCAGTACTTC
TRBJ1-3 TRBV5-4 NA NA CASSRGGPGVNTIYF TGTGCCAGCAGCAGGGGGGGACCTGGGGTAAACACCATATATTTT
TRBJ2-7 TRBV6-6 NA NA CASSPGTLRTSVSYF TGTGCCAGCAGCCCGGGGACACTCCGAACCTCGGTCTCGTACTTC
TRBJ2-1 TRBV5-1 NA TRBD2 CASRPFSGRTDNEQFF TGCGCCAGCCGACCTTTTAGCGGGAGGACCGACAATGAGCAGTTCTTC
TRBJ2-7 TRBV6-5 once TRBD2 CASSSPGGAYEQYF TGTGCCAGCAGTTCCCCGGGAGGGGCCTACGAGCAGTACTTC
TRBJ1-2 TRBV7-9 once TRBD1 CASSFGDRANYGYTF TGTGCCAGCAGCTTTGGGGACAGGGCTAACTATGGCTACACCTTC
TRBJ2-7 TRBV29-1 few NA CSVMQGLAYEQYF TGCAGCGTCATGCAGGGTTTAGCCTACGAGCAGTACTTC
TRBJ1-1 TRBV14 few NA CASSQDLGQVNTEAFF TGTGCCAGCAGCCAAGATCTTGGTCAGGTGAACACTGAAGCTTTCTTT
TRBJ2-5 TRBV28 NA TRBD2 CASSPGGRQETQYF TGTGCCAGCAGCCCGGGAGGGAGGCAAGAGACCCAGTACTTC
TRBJ2-7 TRBV28 NA NA CASHGTRSSYEQYF TGTGCCAGCCACGGGACACGTAGCTCCTACGAGCAGTACTTC
TRBJ2-7 TRBV6-5 few TRBD1 CASSFSQGARDEQYF TGTGCCAGCAGTTTCTCACAGGGGGCTAGGGACGAGCAGTACTTC
TRBJ1-2 TRBV7-2 NA NA CASSSRDLSGYTF TGTGCCAGCAGCTCCCGGGATCTATCCGGATACACCTTC
TRBJ1-4 TRBV9 few TRBD1 CASSVGTGGDEKLFF TGTGCCAGCAGCGTGGGGACAGGGGGCGATGAAAAACTGTTTTTT
TRBJ2-2 TRBV5-4 NA NA CASSLAGIGELFF TGTGCCAGCAGCTTGGCGGGTATCGGGGAGCTGTTTTTT
TRBJ1-5 TRBV30 few NA CAWSRGVGQPQHF TGTGCCTGGAGCAGGGGTGTCGGTCAGCCCCAGCATTTT
TRBJ2-5 TRBV5-1 NA TRBD2 CASSGRAGTRREETQYF TGCGCCAGCAGCGGACGTGCCGGGACTAGACGGGAAGAGACCCAGTACTTC
TRBJ1-1 TRBV11-3 NA NA CASSFQNTEAFF TGTGCCAGCAGCTTCCAGAACACTGAAGCTTTCTTT
TRBJ1-2 TRBV2 few TRBD1 CASSSTGGQGGNYGYTF TGTGCCAGCAGTTCAACTGGCGGACAGGGAGGCAACTATGGCTACACCTTC
TRBJ1-5 TRBV15 NA NA CATSREELNQPQHF TGTGCCACCAGCAGAGAAGAACTCAATCAGCCCCAGCATTTT
TRBJ2-5 TRBV29-1 NA NA CSVGHSETQYF TGCAGCGTTGGACACTCAGAGACCCAGTACTTC
TRBJ1-1 TRBV9 NA TRBD1 CASSARDSYTEAFF TGTGCCAGCAGCGCGCGGGACAGCTACACTGAAGCTTTCTTT
TRBJ2-3 TRBV5-1 few NA CASSLNRPSTDTQYF TGCGCCAGCAGCTTAAACAGGCCTAGCACAGATACGCAGTATTTT
TRBJ1-2 TRBV30 few NA CAWSVQGEWGYTF TGTGCCTGGAGTGTACAGGGCGAGTGGGGCTACACCTTC
TRBJ1-1 TRBV7-9 few NA CASSFEGGTEAFF TGTGCCAGCAGCTTTGAGGGAGGCACTGAAGCTTTCTTT
TRBJ1-1 TRBV2 few NA CASSGRGRTEAFF TGTGCCAGCAGTGGAAGGGGTCGCACTGAAGCTTTCTTT
TRBJ2-7 TRBV2 few NA CASSESVQGPYEQYF TGTGCCAGCAGTGAATCGGTACAGGGACCTTACGAGCAGTACTTC
TRBJ2-7 TRBV9 few NA CASSVTSSGEQYF TGTGCCAGCAGCGTGACTAGTTCAGGCGAGCAGTACTTC
TRBJ2-5 TRBV5-1 NA TRBD2 CASSEPSGGISQETQYF TGCGCCAGCAGCGAGCCTAGCGGGGGGATCTCCCAAGAGACCCAGTACTTC
TRBJ1-3 TRBV28 few NA CASREGSDTIYF TGTGCCAGCAGGGAGGGCTCGGACACCATATATTTT
TRBJ1-1 TRBV7-2 NA NA CASSNRAPFEAFF TGTGCCAGCAGCAACAGGGCTCCCTTCGAGGCTTTCTTT
TRBJ2-5 TRBV29-1 NA TRBD1 CSVVGRGSQETQYF TGCAGCGTTGTGGGCAGGGGGAGCCAAGAGACCCAGTACTTC
TRBJ1-3 TRBV25-1 few TRBD1 CASSVTGVRGNTIYF TGTGCCAGCAGTGTGACAGGGGTGAGAGGAAACACCATATATTTT
TRBJ2-1 TRBV29-1 NA TRBD1 CSVDRGDRVNGEQFF TGCAGCGTTGATCGGGGGGACAGGGTCAATGGTGAGCAGTTCTTC
TRBJ2-2 TRBV2 few TRBD1 CASSDQGVNTGELFF TGTGCCAGCAGTGATCAGGGGGTGAACACCGGGGAGCTGTTTTTT
TRBJ1-1 TRBV30 NA NA CAWKEGMNTEAFF TGTGCCTGGAAAGAGGGCATGAACACTGAAGCTTTCTTT
TRBJ2-1 TRBV5-1 NA TRBD2 CASSGLAGAYNEQFF TGCGCCAGCAGCGGTCTAGCGGGGGCCTACAATGAGCAGTTCTTC
TRBJ1-5 TRBV15 few NA CATSRGEVSNQPQHF TGTGCCACCAGCAGAGGGGAGGTTAGCAATCAGCCCCAGCATTTT
TRBJ2-1 TRBV4-1 NA NA CASSQGGRRRGPGNEQFF TGCGCCAGCAGCCAAGGGGGCAGGCGGCGGGGCCCGGGTAATGAGCAGTTCTTC
TRBJ2-7 TRBV9 NA NA CASSVDGSRVYEQYF TGTGCCAGCAGCGTAGACGGGTCCAGGGTCTACGAGCAGTACTTC
TRBJ2-1 TRBV5-1 NA TRBD1 CATSNLGTGNNNEQFF TGCGCCACCAGTAACCTAGGGACAGGGAACAACAATGAGCAGTTCTTC
TRBJ2-1 TRBV5-1 few NA CASSLATGIGEQFF TGCGCCAGCAGCTTGGCTACAGGGATCGGGGAGCAGTTCTTC
TRBJ2-7 TRBV30 few TRBD1 CAWRGTGGAEQYF TGTGCCTGGAGAGGTACAGGGGGTGCCGAGCAGTACTTC